This note documents a single T cell receptor beta chain sequence. Its antigen is unidentified. Every donor had blood drawn once into heparin, around 120 mL on average. The CDR3 extends over 16 amino acids. With V trimmed by 4 bases and J by 3 bases, 9 bases remained unmatched. Per germline, CDR1 LNHNV and CDR2 YYDKDF (reference sequence). Expressed TCRB transcripts got sequenced, as all isolated RNA was reverse transcribed. Assay used: immunoSEQ multiplex PCR; TCRdb lists only in-frame clones, some missing. The sample carries under 950,000 clones, 17% recorded once. The data belong to a study of beta chain features in type 1 diabetes. General study points: cDNA-based reads could over-represent cells with high TCR expression.

This chain connects TRBV15 to TRBJ1-2, with 9 nucleotides matching TRBD1. The receptor comes from a woman younger than 35 in good health. Sample: naive CD4+ T cells from blood. The CDR3 loop is CATSNTGTGIYYGYTF. In DNA, the CDR3 is TGTGCCACCAGCAACACCGGGACAGGGATTTACTATGGCTACACCTTC.